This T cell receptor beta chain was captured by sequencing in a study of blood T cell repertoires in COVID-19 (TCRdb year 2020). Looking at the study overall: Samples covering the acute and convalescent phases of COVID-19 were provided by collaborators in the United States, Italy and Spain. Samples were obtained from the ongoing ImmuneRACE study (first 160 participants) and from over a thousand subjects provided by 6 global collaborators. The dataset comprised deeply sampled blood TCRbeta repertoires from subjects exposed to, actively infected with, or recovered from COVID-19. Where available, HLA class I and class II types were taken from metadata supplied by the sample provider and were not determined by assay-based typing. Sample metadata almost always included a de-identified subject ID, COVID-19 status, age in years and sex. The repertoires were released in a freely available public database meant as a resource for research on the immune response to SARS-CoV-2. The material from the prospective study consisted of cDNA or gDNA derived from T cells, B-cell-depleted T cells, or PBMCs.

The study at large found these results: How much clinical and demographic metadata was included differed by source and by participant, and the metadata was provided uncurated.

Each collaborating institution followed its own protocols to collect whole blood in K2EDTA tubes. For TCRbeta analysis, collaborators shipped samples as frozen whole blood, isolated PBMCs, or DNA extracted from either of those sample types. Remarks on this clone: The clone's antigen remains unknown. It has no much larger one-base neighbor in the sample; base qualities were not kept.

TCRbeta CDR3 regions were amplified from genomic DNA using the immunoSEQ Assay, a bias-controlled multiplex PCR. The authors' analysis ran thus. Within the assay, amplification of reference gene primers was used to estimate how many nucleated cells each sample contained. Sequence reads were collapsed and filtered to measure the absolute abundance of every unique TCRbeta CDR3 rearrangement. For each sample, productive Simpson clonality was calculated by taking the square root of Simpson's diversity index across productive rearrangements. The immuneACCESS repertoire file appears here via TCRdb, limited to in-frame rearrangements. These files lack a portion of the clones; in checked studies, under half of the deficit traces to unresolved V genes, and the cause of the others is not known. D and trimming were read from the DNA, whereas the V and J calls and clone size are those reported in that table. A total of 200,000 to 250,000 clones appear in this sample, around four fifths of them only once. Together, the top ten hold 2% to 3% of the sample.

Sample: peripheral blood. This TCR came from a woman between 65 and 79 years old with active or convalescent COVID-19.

The nucleotide sequence reads as follows: TGTGCCAGCAGTTACTCAACCGGGACAGAAGCTTTCTTT. It translates to CASSYSTGTEAFF. The chain links TRBV6-5 with TRBJ1-1; matching of 6 bases hints at TRBD1 as the D gene. Spanning cysteine to phenylalanine, the CDR3 consists of 13 amino acids. CDR3 DNA only is kept here, 39 bases in frame from base 1. The CDR1 and CDR2 encoded by the germline V gene are MNHEY and SVGAGI. V loses 0 bases, J loses 8 bases, and the germline ends lie 10 bases apart.